The clone carrying this T cell receptor (beta chain) appeared many times. Its target is not known. The entry originates in a study of T cells after yellow fever vaccination. Findings and caveats of the study: Overlap between CD4 and CD8 compartments was detected for a small share of clonotypes. Once the booster was given, most primary-vaccination clones reappeared, at about 95% for CD4 and over 85% for CD8.

This CDR3 spans 17 amino acids. One entry per CDR3 protein, called by TCRdb with MiXCR from the 5' RACE reads. The sample shows approximately 240,000 distinct CDR3 sequences, around 3.5% of them seen only once. The clonotype comes from a man aged 18 to 30 who received the YFV17D yellow fever vaccine. V is TRBV3-2 and J is TRBJ1-5. TRBV3-2 is a pseudogene segment. Sequenced material: PBMCs, taken 15 days after the yellow fever booster vaccination. The CDR3 coding sequence is TGTGCCAGCAGCCAAGATTTTAGCAGGTTTAGCAATCAGCCCCAGCATTTT. Its protein is CASSQDFSRFSNQPQHF.